This record concerns one T cell receptor beta chain sequence. What it recognizes is unknown. The primer mix had 60 Vbeta and 13 Jbeta primers. The method was immunoSEQ multiplex PCR; TCRdb's version includes in-frame clones alone and lacks a portion of them. The repertoire holds 150,000 to 160,000 clones, with 82% as singletons. The data are from a study of cytomegalovirus exposure and HLA in healthy donors. Unmatched junction bases numbered 3, after V lost 0 bases and J lost 3 bases. Germline assignment: CDR1 SGDLS and CDR2 YYNGEE. CDR3 length: 14 amino acids. Study observations and caveats: In a later analysis, compared with equally common non-associated chains, HLA-associated beta chains were more expanded. A later analysis associated 15,000 or so TCR beta sequences with HLA alleles at a 0.05 false discovery rate.

The sample consisted of PBMCs. The origin of this receptor is a woman aged 45-65 years in good health and CMV-seropositive. The chain combines TRBV9 with TRBJ2-7; 7 nucleotides align to TRBD2. The CDR3, as DNA: TGTGCCAGCAGCGTAGGCCGGGGGGACTACGAGCAGTACTTC. This codes for CASSVGRGDYEQYF.